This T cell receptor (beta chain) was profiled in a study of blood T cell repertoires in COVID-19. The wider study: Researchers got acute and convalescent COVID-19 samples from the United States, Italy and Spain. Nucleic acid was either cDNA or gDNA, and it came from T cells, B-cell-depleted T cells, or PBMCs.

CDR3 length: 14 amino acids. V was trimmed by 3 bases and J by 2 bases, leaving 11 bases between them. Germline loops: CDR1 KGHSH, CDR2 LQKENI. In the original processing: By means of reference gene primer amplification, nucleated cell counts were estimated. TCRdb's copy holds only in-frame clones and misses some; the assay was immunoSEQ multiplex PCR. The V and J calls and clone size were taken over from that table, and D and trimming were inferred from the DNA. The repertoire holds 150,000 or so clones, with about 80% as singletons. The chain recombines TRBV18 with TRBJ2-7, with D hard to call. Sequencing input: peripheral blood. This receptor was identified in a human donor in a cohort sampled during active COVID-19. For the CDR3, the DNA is TGTGCCAGCTCACCGCGGAGTCTCCCCTACGAGCAGTACTTC. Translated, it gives CASSPRSLPYEQYF.